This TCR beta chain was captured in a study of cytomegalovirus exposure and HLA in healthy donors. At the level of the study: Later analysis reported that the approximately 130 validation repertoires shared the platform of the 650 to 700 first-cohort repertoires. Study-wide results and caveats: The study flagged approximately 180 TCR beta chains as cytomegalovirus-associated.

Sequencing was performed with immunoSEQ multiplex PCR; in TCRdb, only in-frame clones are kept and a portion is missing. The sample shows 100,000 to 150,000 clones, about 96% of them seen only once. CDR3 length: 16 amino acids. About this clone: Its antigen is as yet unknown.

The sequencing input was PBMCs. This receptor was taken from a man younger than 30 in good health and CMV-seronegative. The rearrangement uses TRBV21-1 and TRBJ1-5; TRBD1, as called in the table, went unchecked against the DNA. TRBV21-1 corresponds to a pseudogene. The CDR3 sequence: CASSNTSDRFNQPQHF. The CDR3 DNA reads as TGTGCCAGCAGCAACACATCGGACAGGTTCAATCAGCCCCAGCATTTT.